The 13 T cell receptor beta chains in this list originate from one sample, sequenced in a study of cytomegalovirus exposure and HLA in healthy donors. The PCR made use of 60 Vbeta and 13 Jbeta primers. Using immunoSEQ multiplex PCR, the repertoire was profiled, and TCRdb retains in-frame clones only, with some absent. The sample yields roughly 170,000 clones, approximately 78% seen once. The sequenced material came from PBMCs. The receptors were sampled from a woman in her fifties or sixties in good health and CMV-seropositive.

This chain uses TRBV5-1 with TRBJ1-6; 8 bases align to TRBD1. This CDR3 contains 16 residues. CDR1 and CDR2 (germline): SGHRS, YFSETQ. V trimming: 4 bases; J trimming: 9 bases; junction bases outside the gene matches: 12. DNA of the CDR3: TGCGCCAGCAGCCAAGCCCAAACAGGGGGGGGTTCACCCCTCCACTTT. Amino acid sequence: CASSQAQTGGGSPLHF. The full variable domain, its missing parts supplied by reference TRBV5-1 and TRBJ1-6, is KAGVTQTPRYLIKTRGQQVTLSCSPISGHRSVSWYQQTPGQGLQFLFEYFSETQRNKGNFPGRFSGRQFSNSRSEMNVSTLELGDSALYLCASSQAQTGGGSPLHFGNGTRLTVT.

The chain combines TRBV6-5 with TRBJ2-3; 11 bases map to TRBD2. This CDR3 has 15 amino acids. Trimming at V came to 5 bases and at J to 6 bases, leaving 7 bases not matched to a gene. The germline CDR1 and CDR2 sequences are MNHEY and SVGAGI. The CDR3 bases are TGTGCCAGCAGTCGGCTAGCGGGGGGCCGGGATACGCAGTATTTT. It is translated as CASSRLAGGRDTQYF.

This clone has just one count. This chain uses TRBV19 with TRBJ1-6; 8 positions agree with TRBD1. Germline V gene lookup returns CDR1 LNHDA and CDR2 SQIVND (reference sequence). V shed 4 bases and J 6 bases; nucleotides not matched to a gene: 2. The length of the CDR3 is 14 residues. This CDR3 reads CASSRTGINSPLHF. The CDR3 DNA is TGTGCCAGTAGTAGGACAGGGATTAATTCACCCCTCCACTTT.

The rearrangement links TRBV7-6 to TRBJ2-2; TRBD1 agrees at 8 bases. Per germline, CDR1 SGHVS and CDR2 FNYEAQ. V lost 3 bases to trimming and J lost 6 bases; unmatched junction nucleotides: 6. This CDR3 spans 15 amino acids. CDR3 DNA: TGTGCCAGCAGCTTTGGACAGGGAAAGGCCGGGGAGCTGTTTTTT. It is translated as CASSFGQGKAGELFF.

This clone came up once. The gene calls are TRBV4-2 and TRBJ2-3; TRBD2 is a possible D gene (6 bases). CDR1 and CDR2 (germline): LGHNA, YNFKEQ. The CDR3 is 17 amino acids. V was trimmed by 0 bases and J by 2 bases, leaving 15 bases between them. Here the CDR3 reads CASSQDPSGRNTDTQYF. The CDR3, as DNA: TGTGCCAGCAGCCAAGACCCCTCCGGGAGAAACACAGATACGCAGTATTTT.

V gene TRBV7-9 combines with J gene TRBJ2-3, with 12 positions matching TRBD2. Germline loops: CDR1 SEHNR, CDR2 FQNEAQ (reference sequence). The CDR3 is 16 residues long. Unmatched junction bases numbered 5, after V lost 3 bases and J lost 4 bases. CDR3: CASSFPSGGAADTQYF. CDR3 DNA sequence: TGTGCCAGCAGCTTCCCTAGCGGGGGGGCTGCAGATACGCAGTATTTT. The full variable domain, rest sourced from reference TRBV7-9 and TRBJ2-3, is DTGVSQNPRHKITKRGQNVTFRCDPISEHNRLYWYRQTLGQGPEFLTYFQNEAQLEKSRLLSDRFSAERPKGSFSTLEIQRTEQGDSAMYLCASSFPSGGAADTQYFGPGTRLTVL.

The DNA for the CDR3 is TGTGCCAGCAGCTTGGCCCAGGGGGTTTATGGCTACACCTTC. It is translated as CASSLAQGVYGYTF. The rearrangement joins TRBV5-5 to TRBJ1-2; 7 bases map to TRBD1. Germline CDR1 and CDR2: SGHKS and YYEKEE (reference sequence). CDR3 length equals 14 residues. The junction had 4 bases not matched to a gene; V was cut back by 0 bases and J by 5 bases.

About this clone itself: At one end, the junction sequence differs from germline, possibly due to a read error. V and J are TRBV7-7 and TRBJ2-3; 10 bases match TRBD2. The CDR3 is 17 amino acids. Germline V lookup: CDR1 SSHAT, CDR2 FNYEAQ (reference sequence). The CDR3 DNA is TGTGCTAGCAGCTTGGGAGCGGGGGGGGGCATCACAGATACGCAGTATTTT. Translating it yields CASSLGAGGGITDTQYF.

This clone has only a few counts. The rearrangement uses TRBV11-3 and TRBJ2-1; 10 bases map to TRBD1. From germline, CDR1 is SGHNT and CDR2 YENEEA. V was pared by 5 bases and J by 9 bases, with 10 bases of the junction left unmatched. The CDR3 sequence is 15 residues long. The CDR3 DNA sequence: TGTGCCAGCAGCACTCGACAGGGGGCGCATAGTGAGCAGTTCTTC. Its protein is CASSTRQGAHSEQFF.

CDR3 DNA: TGTGCCAGCAGTGACACCGGGAACCACTATAATTCACCCCTCCACTTT. It encodes CASSDTGNHYNSPLHF. The chain carries TRBV2 and TRBJ1-6; D unclear. The V end lost 3 bases, the J end lost 3 bases, and 12 bases lay between the germline ends. Per germline, CDR1 SNHLY and CDR2 FYNNEI. This CDR3 comprises 16 residues.

This chain joins TRBV14 and TRBJ1-1, with 8 bases matching TRBD1. In germline, CDR1 is SGHDN, CDR2 FVKESK. CDR3 length equals 15 residues. V shed 4 bases, J shed 3 bases, and the junction held 7 bases outside the gene matches. CDR3 sequence: CASSPHRGSYTEAFF. The CDR3 DNA reads TGTGCCAGCAGCCCCCACAGGGGGTCCTACACTGAAGCTTTCTTT.

This clone occurred a few times. The chain employs TRBV6-4 and TRBJ1-2; 9 nucleotides align to TRBD1. Germline V gives CDR1 MRHNA, CDR2 SNTAGT. V gave up 8 bases and J gave up 3 bases; unmatched junction bases: 4. The length of the CDR3 is 13 residues. CDR3 nucleotides: TGTGCCAGCCAAACAGGGGGCGACTATGGCTACACCTTC. Its protein product is CASQTGGDYGYTF.

The V gene is TRBV6-6, the J gene TRBJ2-7; 8 positions match TRBD2. V lost 4 bases, J lost 1 base, and 6 bases stayed unmatched. Germline CDR1 reads MNHNY; CDR2 reads SVGAGI (reference sequence). This CDR3 has 15 amino acids. This chain's CDR3 is CASSLSGGSSYEQYF. The CDR3 coding sequence is TGTGCCAGCAGTTTGAGCGGGGGTTCGTCCTACGAGCAGTACTTC.